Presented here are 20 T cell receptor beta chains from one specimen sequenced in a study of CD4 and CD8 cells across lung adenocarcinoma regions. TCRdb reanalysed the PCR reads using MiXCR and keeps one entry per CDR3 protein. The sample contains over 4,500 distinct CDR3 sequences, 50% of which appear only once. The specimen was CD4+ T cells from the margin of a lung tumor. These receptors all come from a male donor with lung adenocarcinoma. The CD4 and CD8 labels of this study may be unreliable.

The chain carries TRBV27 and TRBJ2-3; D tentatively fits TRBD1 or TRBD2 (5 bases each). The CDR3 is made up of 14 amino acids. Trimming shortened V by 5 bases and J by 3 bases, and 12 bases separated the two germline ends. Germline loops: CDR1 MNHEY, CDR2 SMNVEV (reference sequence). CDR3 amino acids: CASSRTGTTDTQYF. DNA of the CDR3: TGTGCCAGCAGTAGGACCGGGACGACAGATACGCAGTATTTT.

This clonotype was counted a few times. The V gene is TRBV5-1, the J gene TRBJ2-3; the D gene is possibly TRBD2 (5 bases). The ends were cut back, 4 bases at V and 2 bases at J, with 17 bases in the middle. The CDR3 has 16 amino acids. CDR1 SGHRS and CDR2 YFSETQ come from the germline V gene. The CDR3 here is CASSRGVLGDTDTQYF. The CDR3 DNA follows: TGCGCCAGCAGCCGGGGAGTCCTTGGGGACACAGATACGCAGTATTTT.

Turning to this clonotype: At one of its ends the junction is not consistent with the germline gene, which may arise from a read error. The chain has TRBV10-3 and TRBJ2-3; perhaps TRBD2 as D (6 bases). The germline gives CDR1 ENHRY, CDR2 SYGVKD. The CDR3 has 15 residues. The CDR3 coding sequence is TGTGCCCTGGGACTCCAGGCCGTAAGCACAGATGCGCAGTATTTT. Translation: CALGLQAVSTDAQYF.

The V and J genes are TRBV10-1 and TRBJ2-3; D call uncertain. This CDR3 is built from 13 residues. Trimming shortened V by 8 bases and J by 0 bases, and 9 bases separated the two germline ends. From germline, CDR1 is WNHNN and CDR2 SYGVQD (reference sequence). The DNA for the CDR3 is TGCGCCAGCTCGGACGGGAGCACAGATACGCAGTATTTT. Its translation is CASSDGSTDTQYF.

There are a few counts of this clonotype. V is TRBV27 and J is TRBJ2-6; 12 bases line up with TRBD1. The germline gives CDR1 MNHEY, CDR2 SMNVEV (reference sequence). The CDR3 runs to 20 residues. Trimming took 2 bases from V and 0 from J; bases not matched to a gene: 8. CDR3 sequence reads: CASSLTGTGGLLSGANVLTF. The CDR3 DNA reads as TGTGCCAGCAGTTTAACTGGGACAGGGGGCCTACTCTCTGGGGCCAACGTCCTGACTTTC.

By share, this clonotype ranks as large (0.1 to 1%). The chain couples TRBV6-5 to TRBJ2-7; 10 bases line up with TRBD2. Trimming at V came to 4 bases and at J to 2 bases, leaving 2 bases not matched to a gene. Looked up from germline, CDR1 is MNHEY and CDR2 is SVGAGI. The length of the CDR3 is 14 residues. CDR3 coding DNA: TGTGCCAGCAGTTTTGGGACTAGCGCCTACGAGCAGTACTTC. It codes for CASSFGTSAYEQYF.

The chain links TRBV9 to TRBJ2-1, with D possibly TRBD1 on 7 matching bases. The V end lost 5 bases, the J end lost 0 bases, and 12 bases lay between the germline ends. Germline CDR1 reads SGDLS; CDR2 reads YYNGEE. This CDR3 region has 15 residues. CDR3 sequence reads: CASRPGGSSYNEQFF. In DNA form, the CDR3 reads TGTGCCAGCAGACCAGGGGGGAGCTCCTACAATGAGCAGTTCTTC.

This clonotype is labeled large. Here the CDR3 reads CASRPTRATGETQYF. The CDR3 DNA reads TGTGCCAGCAGGCCAACTAGGGCAACCGGAGAGACCCAGTACTTC. This chain joins TRBV27 and TRBJ2-5; D perhaps matches TRBD2 (5 bases). The CDR3 runs to 15 residues. CDR1 and CDR2 (germline): MNHEY, SMNVEV (reference sequence). Trimming pared 6 bases from V and 4 bases from J, leaving 18 bases between.

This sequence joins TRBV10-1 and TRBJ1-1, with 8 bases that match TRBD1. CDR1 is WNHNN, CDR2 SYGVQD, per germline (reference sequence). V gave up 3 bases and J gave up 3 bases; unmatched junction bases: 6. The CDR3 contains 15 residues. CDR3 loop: CASSDPDRADTEAFF. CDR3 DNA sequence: TGCGCCAGCAGTGACCCGGACAGGGCGGACACTGAAGCTTTCTTT.

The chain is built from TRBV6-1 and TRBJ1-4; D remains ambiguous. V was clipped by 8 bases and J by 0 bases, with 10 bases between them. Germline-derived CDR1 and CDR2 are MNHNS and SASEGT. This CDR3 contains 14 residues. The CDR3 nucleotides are TGTGCCAGCCGCAGTACCGCAACTAATGAAAAACTGTTTTTT. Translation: CASRSTATNEKLFF.

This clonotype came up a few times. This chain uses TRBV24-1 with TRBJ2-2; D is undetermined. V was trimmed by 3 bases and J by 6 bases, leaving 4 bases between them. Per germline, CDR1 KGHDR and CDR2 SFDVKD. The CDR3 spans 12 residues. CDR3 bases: TGTGCCACCAGTGATACCCCCGGGGAGCTGTTTTTT. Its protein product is CATSDTPGELFF.

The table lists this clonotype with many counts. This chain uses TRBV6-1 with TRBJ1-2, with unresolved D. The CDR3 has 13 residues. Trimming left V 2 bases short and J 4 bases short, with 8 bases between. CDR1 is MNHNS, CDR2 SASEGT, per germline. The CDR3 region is CASSELPLYGYTF. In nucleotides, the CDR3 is TGTGCCAGCAGTGAACTACCACTCTATGGCTACACCTTC.

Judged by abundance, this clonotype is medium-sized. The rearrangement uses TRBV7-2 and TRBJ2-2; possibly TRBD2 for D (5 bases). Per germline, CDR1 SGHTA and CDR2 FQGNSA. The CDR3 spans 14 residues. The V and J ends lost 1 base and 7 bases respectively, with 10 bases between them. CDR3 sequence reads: CASSLGGGLGELFF. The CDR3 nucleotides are TGTGCCAGCAGCTTAGGTGGCGGGCTCGGGGAGCTGTTTTTT.

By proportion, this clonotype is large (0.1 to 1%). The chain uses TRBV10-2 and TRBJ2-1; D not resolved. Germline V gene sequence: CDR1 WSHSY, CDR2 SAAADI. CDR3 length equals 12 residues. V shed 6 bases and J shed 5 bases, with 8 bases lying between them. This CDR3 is CASSSFNNEQFF. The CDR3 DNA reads TGCGCCAGCAGCTCATTCAACAATGAGCAGTTCTTC.

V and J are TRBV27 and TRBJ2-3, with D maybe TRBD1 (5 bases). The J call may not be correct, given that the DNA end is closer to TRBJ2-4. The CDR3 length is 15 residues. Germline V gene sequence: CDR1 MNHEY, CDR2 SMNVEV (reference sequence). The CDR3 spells CASTLGRSSKNTQYF. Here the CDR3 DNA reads TGTGCCAGCACACTGGGGCGGTCTTCCAAAAATACTCAGTACTTC.

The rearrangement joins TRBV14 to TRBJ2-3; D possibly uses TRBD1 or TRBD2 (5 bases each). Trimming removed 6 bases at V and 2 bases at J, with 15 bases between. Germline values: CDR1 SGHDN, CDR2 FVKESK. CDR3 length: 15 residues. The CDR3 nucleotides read TGTGCCAGCAGGCAAACCGGGACCAACACAGATACGCAGTATTTT. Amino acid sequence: CASRQTGTNTDTQYF. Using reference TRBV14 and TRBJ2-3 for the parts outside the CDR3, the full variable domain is EAGVTQFPSHSVIEKGQTVTLRCDPISGHDNLYWYRRVMGKEIKFLLHFVKESKQDESGMPNNRFLAERTGGTYSTLKVQPAELEDSGVYFCASRQTGTNTDTQYFGPGTRLTVL.

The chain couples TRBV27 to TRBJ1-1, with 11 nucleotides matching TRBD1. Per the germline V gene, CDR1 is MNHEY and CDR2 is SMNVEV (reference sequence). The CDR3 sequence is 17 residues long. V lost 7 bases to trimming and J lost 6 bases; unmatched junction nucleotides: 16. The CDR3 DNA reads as TGTGCCAGCAAAACGGACAGGGGGCGAAACATGGTCGCTGAAGCTTTCTTT. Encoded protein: CASKTDRGRNMVAEAFF.

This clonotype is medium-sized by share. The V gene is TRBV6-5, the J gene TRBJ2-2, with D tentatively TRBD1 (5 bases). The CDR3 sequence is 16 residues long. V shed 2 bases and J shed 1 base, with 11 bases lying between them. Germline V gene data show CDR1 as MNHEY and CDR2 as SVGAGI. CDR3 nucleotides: TGTGCCAGCAGTTACCAACAGGCCGGGAACACCGGGGAGCTGTTTTTT. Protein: CASSYQQAGNTGELFF.

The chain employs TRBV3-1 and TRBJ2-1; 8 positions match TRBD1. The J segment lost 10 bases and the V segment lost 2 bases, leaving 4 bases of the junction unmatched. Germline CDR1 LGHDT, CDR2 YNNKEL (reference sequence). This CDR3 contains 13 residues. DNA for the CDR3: TGTGCCAGCAGCCAAATCGACAGGGGCGAGCAGTTCTTC. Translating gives CASSQIDRGEQFF.

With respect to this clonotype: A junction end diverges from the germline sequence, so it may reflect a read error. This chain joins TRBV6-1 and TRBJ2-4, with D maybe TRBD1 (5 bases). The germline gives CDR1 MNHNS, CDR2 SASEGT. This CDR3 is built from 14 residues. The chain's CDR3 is CGSREESAKNTQYF. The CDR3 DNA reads TGTGGCAGCAGGGAAGAGAGTGCCAAAAACACGCAGTATTTC.